A selection of T cell receptor beta chains follows, all from one sample in a study of cytomegalovirus exposure and HLA in healthy donors. The data were produced by immunoSEQ multiplex PCR, yet TCRdb's version contains in-frame clones alone and is incomplete. There are 65,000 to 80,000 clones in the sample; approximately 72% occur only once, and around 9.3% lies in the top ten. The sample consisted of PBMCs. The receptors here all came from a woman between 40 and 50 years old in good health and CMV-seropositive. The CDR3 runs from the conserved cysteine through the conserved F or W. A D gene is named only where the DNA matches it firmly.

D | J | V | CDR3
TRBD2 | TRBJ2-7 | TRBV2 | CASSGGTSGGLSSYEQYF
TRBD1 | TRBJ1-3 | TRBV5-4 | CASSRDRGQRFSGNTIYF
- | TRBJ1-2 | TRBV1 | CTADRVNYGYTF
- | TRBJ2-3 | TRBV28 | CASSEQTRSDTQYF
- | TRBJ2-1 | TRBV4-2 | CASSQPQGLNEQFF
TRBD2 | TRBJ2-5 | TRBV11-1 | CASSSARGEQETQYF
- | TRBJ2-7 | TRBV5-1 | CASSLLGTGIEEQYF
TRBD1 | TRBJ1-1 | TRBV2 | CASSKEGAANTEAFF
- | TRBJ1-4 | TRBV7-7 | CASSLGGVMGEKLFF
- | TRBJ1-5 | TRBV28 | CASSSRRAGYSNQPQHF
TRBD2 | TRBJ2-3 | TRBV28 | CASSYNPGGEDTQYF
TRBD2 | TRBJ2-1 | TRBV7-2 | CASSSIAGSDNEQFF
- | TRBJ1-5 | TRBV28 | CASSPRRNNQPQHF
- | TRBJ1-6 | TRBV15 | CATKGVGPLHF
- | TRBJ1-6 | TRBV4-2 | CASSRRLGQGDSPPHF
- | TRBJ1-2 | TRBV11-2 | CASSSLIRGRDYGYTF